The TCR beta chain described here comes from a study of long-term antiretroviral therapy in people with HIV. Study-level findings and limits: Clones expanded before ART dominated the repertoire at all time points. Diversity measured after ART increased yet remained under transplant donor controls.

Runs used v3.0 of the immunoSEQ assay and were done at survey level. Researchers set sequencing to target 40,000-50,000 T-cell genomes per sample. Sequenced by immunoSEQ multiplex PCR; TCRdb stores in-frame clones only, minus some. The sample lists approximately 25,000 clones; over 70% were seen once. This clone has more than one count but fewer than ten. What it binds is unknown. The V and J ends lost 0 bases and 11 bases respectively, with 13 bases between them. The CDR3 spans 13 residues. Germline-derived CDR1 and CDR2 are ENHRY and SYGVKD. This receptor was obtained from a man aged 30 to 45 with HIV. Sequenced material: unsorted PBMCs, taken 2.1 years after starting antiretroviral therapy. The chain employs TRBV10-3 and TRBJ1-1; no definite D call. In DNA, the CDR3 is TGTGCCATCAGTGAGTCCTCGACCCCGAGGGCTTTCTTT. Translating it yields CAISESSTPRAFF.